A single sample is the source of the 24 T cell receptor beta chains below, sequenced in a study of blood T cells in healthy people across ages (dated by TCRdb to between 2015 and 2017). The library was prepared using 5' RACE. TCRdb shows the sequencer as Illumina HiSeq 2500. The second PCR ran for about 6 to 12 cycles and used a J-beta primer mix along with a sample-barcoded 5' primer. The public reads were reprocessed in TCRdb via fastp at Q25 and MiXCR, keeping in-frame beta chains. CDR3 protein duplicates are merged, each entry listing the most common genes and DNA. This sample gives just under 750,000 distinct CDR3 sequences in total; 22% of them show up just once. Around a fifth of the sample is held by the ten biggest clonotypes. Sequenced material: blood. These TCRs come from a man in his 70s in good health.

The chain carries TRBV5-1 and TRBJ2-3, with 10 bases that match TRBD2. Germline loops: CDR1 SGHRS, CDR2 YFSETQ. The V segment lost 1 base and the J segment 5 bases; nucleotides outside the gene matches: 7. CDR3 length equals 16 residues. As DNA, the CDR3 is TGCGCCAGCAGCTTGCATCGGGGACTAGCGAGAGATACGCAGTATTTT. This encodes CASSLHRGLARDTQYF.

This chain uses TRBV7-9 with TRBJ2-5; D may be TRBD1 or TRBD2 (6 bases each). V lost 6 bases, J lost 5 bases, and 13 bases lay in between. Germline loops: CDR1 SEHNR, CDR2 FQNEAQ (reference sequence). This CDR3 has 13 amino acids. This chain's CDR3 is CASSSGAWETQYF. DNA of the CDR3: TGTGCCAGCAGTTCGGGGGCCTGGGAGACCCAGTACTTC.

This clonotype was counted between two and nine times. This rearrangement joins TRBV20-1 to TRBJ2-4; D uncertain. The V gene's germline CDR1 is DFQATT and CDR2 SNEGSKA (reference sequence). Trimming took 1 base from V and 6 from J, leaving 4 bases between them. The CDR3 is 11 residues long. This CDR3 reads CSARVSNIQYF. CDR3 nucleotide sequence: TGCAGTGCTAGAGTTTCAAACATTCAGTACTTC.

The V and J genes are TRBV29-1 and TRBJ1-2; perhaps TRBD1 as D (5 bases). Germline V lookup: CDR1 SQVTM, CDR2 ANQGSEA. The CDR3 loop spans 12 amino acids. The CDR3 here is CSCREGNYGYTF. Written as DNA, the CDR3 is TGCAGTTGCCGCGAGGGGAACTATGGCTACACCTTC.

The table lists this clonotype with many counts. V usage is TRBV3-1 and J usage is TRBJ2-3; no clear D gene. CDR1 is LGHDT and CDR2 is YNNKEL in the germline V gene (reference sequence). V was clipped by 4 bases and J by 1 base, with 3 bases between them. CDR3 length: 12 residues. The CDR3 spells CASSRGTDTQYF. The CDR3 DNA reads TGTGCCAGCAGCCGCGGCACAGATACGCAGTATTTT.

This clonotype was counted only a few times. The chain is built from TRBV6-2 or TRBV6-3 and TRBJ2-2; D remains unclear. This CDR3 comprises 18 residues. Germline assignment: CDR1 MNHEY and CDR2 SVGEGT. With 2 bases removed from V and 3 bases from J, the gap between germline ends came to 19 bases. The DNA for the CDR3 is TGTGCCAGCAGTTACCCACTCGCGGCGTGGGTCGACACCGGGGAGCTGTTTTTT. Protein sequence: CASSYPLAAWVDTGELFF.

The chain recombines TRBV27 with TRBJ2-1, with TRBD2 matching 8 bases. This CDR3 comprises 14 residues. CDR1 is MNHEY, CDR2 SMNVEV, per germline (reference sequence). Unmatched junction bases numbered 8, after V lost 4 bases and J lost 9 bases. This chain's CDR3 is CASSSPALAGEQFF. The DNA for the CDR3 is TGTGCCAGCAGTTCCCCCGCCCTAGCGGGTGAGCAGTTCTTC.

This clonotype was found a few times. The chain couples TRBV12-3 or TRBV12-4 to TRBJ2-1, with TRBD2 identical over 7 bases. Matching the DNA end better, TRBJ2-5 makes the J call doubtful. This CDR3 contains 14 residues. CDR3 residues: CASSALAGVETQYF. CDR3 coding DNA: TGTGCCAGCAGTGCCCTCGCGGGGGTTGAGACCCAGTACTTC.

This clonotype was seen a handful of times. V usage is TRBV28 and J usage is TRBJ1-4, with D uncertain. The CDR3 extends over 15 amino acids. From germline, CDR1 is MDHEN and CDR2 SYDVKM. V was pared by 3 bases and J by 8 bases, with 16 bases between. DNA for the CDR3: TGTGCCAGCAGTTTGGGCGGACGAGGATTCGAAAAACTGTTTTTT. Protein: CASSLGGRGFEKLFF.

The chain links TRBV12-3 or TRBV12-4 to TRBJ1-1, with a possible D match to TRBD1 (6 bases). The V end lost 7 bases, the J end lost 3 bases, and 15 bases lay between the germline ends. This CDR3 has 14 residues. The DNA for the CDR3 is TGTGCCAGCAAAGCAGGGGTTGGACACACTGAAGCTTTCTTT. Protein sequence: CASKAGVGHTEAFF.

The count of this clonotype is one. V usage is TRBV20-1 and J usage is TRBJ2-7; no reliable D call. This CDR3 has 12 residues. Germline loops: CDR1 DFQATT, CDR2 SNEGSKA (reference sequence). V lost 3 bases and J lost 1, with 7 bases in between. In nucleotides, the CDR3 is TGCAGTGCTAGGGGCGCGTCCTACGAGCAGTACTTC. Its protein is CSARGASYEQYF.

On this clonotype itself: Relative to the germline gene, one junction end is altered; a read error may explain this. The rearrangement uses TRBV9 and TRBJ2-6; D unresolved. The length of the CDR3 is 14 residues. Per the germline V gene, CDR1 is SGDLS and CDR2 is YYNGEE. CDR3 residues: CAGSVAAGANVLTF. The CDR3 nucleotides are TGTGCCGGCAGCGTTGCGGCTGGGGCCAACGTCCTGACTTTC. Full variable domain (remainder filled in from reference TRBV9 and TRBJ2-6): DSGVTQTPKHLITATGQRVTLRCSPRSGDLSVYWYQQSLDQGLQFLIQYYNGEERAKGNILERFSAQQFPDLHSELNLSSLELGDSALYFCAGSVAAGANVLTFGAGSRLTVL.

This clonotype was seen a few times. This chain uses TRBV6-2 or TRBV6-3 with TRBJ2-3; 11 bases map to TRBD2. In germline, CDR1 is MNHEY, CDR2 SVGEGT. The CDR3 is made up of 15 amino acids. The V and J ends lost 6 bases and 2 bases, in that order; junction bases with no gene match: 4. The CDR3: CASRGLAAYTDTQYF. CDR3 sequence (DNA): TGTGCCAGCAGGGGACTAGCGGCGTACACAGATACGCAGTATTTT.

The chain links TRBV28 to TRBJ2-2; D is undetermined. The V gene's germline CDR1 is MDHEN and CDR2 SYDVKM. Trimming took off 7 bases at V and 4 bases at J, with 10 bases between the two ends. This CDR3 region has 13 residues. In nucleotides, the CDR3 is TGTGCCAGCAAGGAGCCACCCACCGGGGAGCTGTTTTTT. Residues: CASKEPPTGELFF.

The chain combines TRBV12-3 or TRBV12-4 with TRBJ2-1; D gene ambiguous. With the DNA end fitting TRBJ2-7 better, the J assignment may be wrong. The CDR3 length is 12 residues. The CDR3 DNA is TGTGCCAGCAGTTTCCAGCACTACGAGCAGTACGTC. Translating gives CASSFQHYEQYV.

The chain couples TRBV7-8 to TRBJ1-4, with D unclear. This CDR3 has 13 residues. CDR1 and CDR2 (germline): SGHVS, FQNEAQ. Trimming cost V 0 bases and J 10 bases, with 9 bases left between them. CDR3 in DNA: TGTGCCAGCAGCTTAGCGGAGGGAGGAAAACTGTTTTTT. Its protein is CASSLAEGGKLFF. Full variable domain (remainder filled in from reference TRBV7-8 and TRBJ1-4): GAGVSQSPRYKVAKRGQDVALRCDPISGHVSLFWYQQALGQGPEFLTYFQNEAQLDKSGLPSDRFFAERPEGSVSTLKIQRTQQEDSAVYLCASSLAEGGKLFFGSGTQLSVL.

This chain uses TRBV3-1 with TRBJ1-4; 8 bases are shared with TRBD1. The V gene's germline CDR1 is LGHDT and CDR2 YNNKEL (reference sequence). This CDR3 spans 16 amino acids. V shed 4 bases, J shed 8 bases, and the junction held 12 bases outside the gene matches. The CDR3 loop reads CASSPSLGTGAEKLFF. CDR3 sequence (DNA): TGTGCCAGCAGCCCCAGTTTGGGGACAGGAGCCGAAAAACTGTTTTTT.

The rearrangement links TRBV10-2 to TRBJ1-1; D is possibly TRBD1 (6 bases). Germline V gene lookup returns CDR1 WSHSY and CDR2 SAAADI. CDR3 size: 15 residues. V shed 4 bases and J shed 1 base, with 13 bases lying between them. This CDR3 reads CASSGGTTKNTEAFF. The CDR3 nucleotides read TGCGCCAGCAGTGGCGGGACAACTAAGAACACTGAAGCTTTCTTT.

In its sample, this clonotype was seen a few times. V and J are TRBV7-8 and TRBJ1-3; D is ambiguous. V lost 5 bases and J lost 2, with 13 bases in between. The CDR3 is 15 residues long. In germline, CDR1 is SGHVS, CDR2 FQNEAQ. Here the CDR3 reads CASSPRLEAGNTIYF. CDR3 in DNA: TGTGCCAGCAGCCCTCGACTTGAGGCTGGAAACACCATATATTTT.

The rearrangement links TRBV7-9 to TRBJ2-7; the D is unclear. The V and J ends lost 3 bases and 4 bases respectively, with 10 bases between them. Germline V CDR1 and CDR2: SEHNR, FQNEAQ (reference sequence). The CDR3 contains 13 residues. CDR3 protein: CASSFSSLYEQYV. CDR3 sequence (DNA): TGTGCCAGCAGCTTCTCTTCCTTGTACGAGCAGTACGTC.

The chain employs TRBV20-1 and TRBJ2-1; 9 bases are a match to TRBD2. Trimming cost V 1 base and J 3 bases; bases outside gene matches: 1. The CDR3 runs 14 residues. Germline values: CDR1 DFQATT, CDR2 SNEGSKA (reference sequence). This CDR3 reads CSARVAGVYNEQFF. CDR3 bases: TGCAGTGCTAGAGTAGCGGGGGTCTACAATGAGCAGTTCTTC.

This clonotype was seen a handful of times. This chain connects TRBV7-9 to TRBJ2-7; a possible D gene is TRBD2 (5 bases). The CDR3 has 17 amino acids. The V end lost 5 bases, the J end lost 6 bases, and 26 bases lay between the germline ends. In germline, CDR1 is SEHNR, CDR2 FQNEAQ (reference sequence). CDR3 sequence reads: CASSQSRGPVNMLEQYV. The CDR3 bases are TGTGCCAGCAGCCAATCTCGGGGTCCTGTCAATATGCTCGAGCAGTACGTC.

A few counts support this clonotype. The J gene is TRBJ1-3, the V gene TRBV30; D possibly corresponds to TRBD1 (5 bases). Trimming removed 2 bases from V and 2 bases from J, with 10 bases in between. The germline V gene has CDR1 GTSNPN and CDR2 SVGIG (reference sequence). This CDR3 is built from 14 residues. CDR3 DNA: TGTGCCTGGAGTTTTGGACAACCTGGAAACACCATATATTTT. Its translation: CAWSFGQPGNTIYF. Complete variable domain (other parts from reference TRBV30 and TRBJ1-3): SQTIHQWPATLVQPVGSPLSLECTVEGTSNPNLYWYRQAAGRGLQLLFYSVGIGQISSEVPQNLSASRPQDRQFILSSKKLLLSDSGFYLCAWSFGQPGNTIYFGEGSWLTVV.

The V call is TRBV5-1, the J call TRBJ2-3; tentatively, D is TRBD1 (6 bases). Germline V gene data show CDR1 as SGHRS and CDR2 as YFSETQ. Trimming took 0 bases from V and 5 from J, leaving 10 bases between them. The CDR3 totals 14 residues. The CDR3 spells CASSLVTGRDTQYF. The CDR3 DNA sequence: TGCGCCAGCAGCTTGGTAACAGGGAGAGATACGCAGTATTTT.